This T cell receptor beta chain emerged from a study of T cell repertoires in cytomegalovirus infection. Findings and caveats of the study: HLA-C-restricted CMV clonotypes gave the most frequent clonotype in two of eight donors.

Germline V gives CDR1 SGHDT, CDR2 YYEEEE. The CDR3 sequence is 14 residues long. V was cut by 2 bases and J by 3 bases, with 12 bases left in between. TCRdb re-analysed the reads in MiXCR, keeping a single row per CDR3 protein. The data hold approximately 730,000 distinct CDR3 sequences, with approximately 32% observed a single time. As concerns this clonotype: Its antigen is unknown.

The sequence came from a human donor in good health (CMV status not recorded). Some clones in this sample may be carry-over from other donors' samples. Sequenced here: cultured CD8+ T cells from PBMCs, sampled from culture after CMV antigen stimulation. V usage is TRBV5-6 and J usage is TRBJ2-7; D is unclear. CDR3 sequence reads: CASSFSVRYYEQYF. The CDR3, as DNA: TGTGCCAGCAGCTTTTCAGTGAGATACTACGAGCAGTACTTC. Full variable domain (rest looked up from reference TRBV5-6 and TRBJ2-7): DAGVTQSPTHLIKTRGQQVTLRCSPKSGHDTVSWYQQALGQGPQFIFQYYEEEERQRGNFPDRFSGHQFPNYSSELNVNALLLGDSALYLCASSFSVRYYEQYFGPGTRLTVT.